This TCR beta chain was sequenced during a study of glioma-infiltrating T cells. Background on the study: Target coverage was roughly 4- to 10-fold for roughly 1 million blood T cells. Study-wide results and limits: Shared blood CDR3 signature motifs marked patients with low tissue-blood divergence.

Points on this clonotype: What it binds is not known. Just one base apart from a much larger clone, this may be a read error.

Using RNA template, CDR3s of TCR alpha and beta were amplified with iRepertoire arm-PCR. Via MiXCR, TCRdb re-called the multiplex PCR reads, giving one row per CDR3 protein. The sample records approximately 400,000 distinct CDR3 sequences, roughly two fifths being singletons. The V end lost 4 bases, the J end lost 1 base, and 10 bases lay between the germline ends. Germline V gene lookup returns CDR1 MNHNS and CDR2 SASEGT. This CDR3 is 14 amino acids long. The sequence came from a human donor with low-grade glioma or glioblastoma, undergoing nonglioma brain surgery, or in good health (not recorded which). V and J are TRBV6-1 and TRBJ2-5; D gene ambiguous. Sequenced: glioma tissue, nonneoplastic brain tissue, or PBMCs (not recorded which). The CDR3 DNA follows: TGTGCCAGCAGTGCGATAAGTCCCCAAGAGACCCAGTACTTC. Protein sequence: CASSAISPQETQYF.